This T cell receptor (beta chain) was documented in a study of T cell repertoires in cytomegalovirus infection. A word on this clonotype: Its antigen is as yet unknown.

The ends were cut back, 0 bases at V and 6 bases at J, with 6 bases in the middle. The CDR3 is made up of 12 amino acids. The germline CDR1 and CDR2 sequences are GTSNPN and SVGIG (reference sequence). TCRdb used MiXCR to reprocess the reads, holding one entry per CDR3 protein. Among around 310,000 distinct CDR3 sequences listed, roughly 29% were seen once. This rearrangement joins TRBV30 to TRBJ1-5; D is uncertain. Sequencing used cultured PBMCs, obtained from culture after CMV antigen stimulation. The receptor was derived from a human donor in good health (CMV status not recorded). Some clones in this sample may be carry-over from other donors' samples. The CDR3: CAWSVGVQPQHF. In DNA form, the CDR3 reads TGTGCCTGGAGTGTAGGAGTTCAGCCCCAGCATTTT.